These T cell receptor beta chains were read from a single sample in a study of control samples from healthy donors and cancer patients. Only in-frame clones appear in the TCRdb table, and some are missing; sequencing was by immunoSEQ multiplex PCR. The sample yields tens of thousands of clones, 80% to 90% seen once. Sequenced input: PBMCs. All receptors derive from a man in his sixties with head and neck cancer. CDR3s include the opening cysteine and the closing phenylalanine or tryptophan. Each record gives: clone size, J gene, D gene, V gene, CDR3 DNA, CDR3 protein. The D gene is left open where the match is weak. For some rows the clone size is stated as once, few or many, or as a class when expanded; others skip it.

clone_size: few
j_call: TRBJ2-3
d_call: TRBD2
v_call: TRBV11-2
cdr3_nt: TGTGCCAGCACCAAAGGACTAGCGGCAGATACGCAGTATTTT
cdr3_aa: CASTKGLAADTQYF

clone_size: NA
j_call: TRBJ2-7
d_call: NA
v_call: TRBV6-5
cdr3_nt: TGTGCCAGCAGCCACCCACGATACTCCTACGAGCAGTACTTC
cdr3_aa: CASSHPRYSYEQYF

clone_size: NA
j_call: TRBJ2-7
d_call: TRBD2
v_call: TRBV15
cdr3_nt: TGTGCCACCAGCAGGACCGGGACTAGCGCTCCCTACGAGCAGTACTTC
cdr3_aa: CATSRTGTSAPYEQYF

clone_size: NA
j_call: TRBJ2-1
d_call: NA
v_call: TRBV3-1/TRBV3-2
cdr3_nt: TGTGCCAGCAGCCCGATTAAGCCTGCCCCAGTGCAGTTCTTC
cdr3_aa: CASSPIKPAPVQFF

clone_size: NA
j_call: TRBJ2-1
d_call: NA
v_call: TRBV5-1
cdr3_nt: TGCGCCAGCAGGTGGGGGGTCGTCAACGATGAGCAGTTCTTC
cdr3_aa: CASRWGVVNDEQFF

clone_size: NA
j_call: TRBJ2-7
d_call: NA
v_call: TRBV19
cdr3_nt: TGTGCCAGTAAAGCCGACGGGACCTACGAGCAGTACTTC
cdr3_aa: CASKADGTYEQYF

clone_size: once
j_call: TRBJ2-3
d_call: NA
v_call: TRBV3-1/TRBV3-2
cdr3_nt: TGTGCCAGCAGCCAAGGAGGGCGGGGAGTGTCAGATACGCAGTATTTT
cdr3_aa: CASSQGGRGVSDTQYF

clone_size: NA
j_call: TRBJ2-7
d_call: NA
v_call: TRBV6-6
cdr3_nt: TGTGCCAGCAGAGCAGACACAGGGTACTCCTACGAGCAGTACTTC
cdr3_aa: CASRADTGYSYEQYF

clone_size: NA
j_call: TRBJ2-7
d_call: TRBD2
v_call: TRBV7-6
cdr3_nt: TGTGCCAGCAGCTTCCGCGGGAGTCGTATCGACGAGCAGTACTTC
cdr3_aa: CASSFRGSRIDEQYF

clone_size: once
j_call: TRBJ2-3
d_call: TRBD1
v_call: TRBV7-6
cdr3_nt: TGTGCCAGCAGCTCCGGGACAGGGGGCGCAGATACGCAGTATTTT
cdr3_aa: CASSSGTGGADTQYF

clone_size: NA
j_call: TRBJ2-1
d_call: NA
v_call: TRBV18
cdr3_nt: TGTGCCAGCTCACCGGGACTCGACGGTTCCTACAATGAGCAGTTCTTC
cdr3_aa: CASSPGLDGSYNEQFF

clone_size: NA
j_call: TRBJ1-5
d_call: NA
v_call: TRBV3-1/TRBV3-2
cdr3_nt: TGTGCCAGCAGCCAAGATTACTCGGAGGGTCAGCCCCAGCATTTT
cdr3_aa: CASSQDYSEGQPQHF

clone_size: NA
j_call: TRBJ2-5
d_call: NA
v_call: TRBV25-1
cdr3_nt: TGTGCCAGCAGTGAATTGGGCTCTCAAGAGACTCAGTACTTC
cdr3_aa: CASSELGSQETQYF

clone_size: NA
j_call: TRBJ2-3
d_call: TRBD2
v_call: TRBV7-2
cdr3_nt: TGTGCCAGCAGCCCGTCGAGCGGGAGGGGCACAGATACGCAGTATTTT
cdr3_aa: CASSPSSGRGTDTQYF

clone_size: NA
j_call: TRBJ2-1
d_call: TRBD2
v_call: TRBV9
cdr3_nt: TGTGCCAGCAGCGTGCGGACTAGCCTCGATGAGCAGTTCTTC
cdr3_aa: CASSVRTSLDEQFF

clone_size: few
j_call: TRBJ1-2
d_call: NA
v_call: TRBV4-2
cdr3_nt: TGTGCCAGCAGCCAAGTCCGCCGGGGGGACTATGGCTACACCTTC
cdr3_aa: CASSQVRRGDYGYTF

clone_size: NA
j_call: TRBJ2-1
d_call: NA
v_call: TRBV28
cdr3_nt: TGTGCCAGCAGTGGCAGGGGGGAACTTTCCTACAATGAGCAGTTCTTC
cdr3_aa: CASSGRGELSYNEQFF

clone_size: once
j_call: TRBJ1-2
d_call: NA
v_call: TRBV28
cdr3_nt: TGTGCCAGCTTTGTCCCGGGAGGCTATGGCTACACCTTC
cdr3_aa: CASFVPGGYGYTF

clone_size: NA
j_call: TRBJ2-7
d_call: NA
v_call: TRBV11-2
cdr3_nt: TGTGCCAGCAGCTTAGGACTAGAAAGCGAGCAGTACTTC
cdr3_aa: CASSLGLESEQYF

clone_size: NA
j_call: TRBJ2-2
d_call: NA
v_call: TRBV2
cdr3_nt: TGTGCCAGCATCATGGAGGGGAACACCGGGGAGCTGTTTTTT
cdr3_aa: CASIMEGNTGELFF

clone_size: NA
j_call: TRBJ1-3
d_call: TRBD1
v_call: TRBV30
cdr3_nt: TGTGCCTGCGGGACAGGGAACTCTGGAAACACCATATATTTT
cdr3_aa: CACGTGNSGNTIYF

clone_size: NA
j_call: TRBJ1-3
d_call: NA
v_call: TRBV18
cdr3_nt: TGTGCCAGCTCACCACCCGATCGGGCCGAGGAATATTTT
cdr3_aa: CASSPPDRAEEYF

clone_size: NA
j_call: TRBJ2-3
d_call: TRBD1
v_call: TRBV2
cdr3_nt: TGTGCCAGCAGTGACTCCCCCCCGGGACAGAGACAGTATTTT
cdr3_aa: CASSDSPPGQRQYF

clone_size: NA
j_call: TRBJ1-1
d_call: NA
v_call: TRBV4-2
cdr3_nt: TGTGCCAGCAGCCAAGATTGGCGGGACACAGTGAACACTGAAGCTTTCTTT
cdr3_aa: CASSQDWRDTVNTEAFF

clone_size: NA
j_call: TRBJ2-1
d_call: NA
v_call: TRBV19
cdr3_nt: TGTGCCAGTAGTATGGGCGGGCGGTCCTACAATGAGCAGTTCTTC
cdr3_aa: CASSMGGRSYNEQFF

clone_size: NA
j_call: TRBJ1-4
d_call: TRBD1
v_call: TRBV7-9
cdr3_nt: TGTGCCAGCAGCTGGGACAGGGGGAGTGAAAAACTGTTTTTT
cdr3_aa: CASSWDRGSEKLFF

clone_size: NA
j_call: TRBJ2-5
d_call: NA
v_call: TRBV19
cdr3_nt: TGTGCCAGCCGTCTGGCCGGAGAGACCCAGTACTTC
cdr3_aa: CASRLAGETQYF

clone_size: NA
j_call: TRBJ1-2
d_call: NA
v_call: TRBV19
cdr3_nt: TGTGCCACGTCCGGAGGGGGTGGCTACACCTTC
cdr3_aa: CATSGGGGYTF

clone_size: many
j_call: TRBJ1-1
d_call: NA
v_call: TRBV4-2
cdr3_nt: TGTGCCAGCAGCCAAGATATCGACGCCGGTGAGGCTTTCTTT
cdr3_aa: CASSQDIDAGEAFF